These 14 T cell receptor beta chains were sequenced from one sample in a study of cytomegalovirus exposure and HLA in healthy donors. This PCR relied on a set of 60 Vbeta primers and 13 Jbeta primers. Generated by immunoSEQ multiplex PCR, the TCRdb table keeps only in-frame clones and is missing some. The sample carries hundreds of thousands of clones, more than 75% recorded once. The sample consisted of PBMCs. All receptors derive from a male donor in good health and CMV-seronegative.

The chain couples TRBV2 to TRBJ1-6; D possibly corresponds to TRBD1 (5 bases). With 6 bases removed from V and 0 bases from J, the gap between germline ends came to 12 bases. CDR3 length equals 16 residues. Germline values: CDR1 SNHLY, CDR2 FYNNEI. The CDR3 protein is CASRPDRSSYNSPLHF. The CDR3 coding sequence is TGTGCCAGCAGGCCAGACAGAAGCTCCTATAATTCACCCCTCCACTTT.

The rearrangement joins TRBV30 to TRBJ2-7; 8 positions agree with TRBD1. Germline lookup yields CDR1 GTSNPN and CDR2 SVGIG (reference sequence). This CDR3 spans 13 amino acids. V shed 3 bases and J 2 bases; nucleotides not matched to a gene: 3. Written as DNA, the CDR3 is TGTGCCTGGAGACGGACAGGGACCTACGAGCAGTACTTC. Protein product: CAWRRTGTYEQYF.

The chain uses TRBV28 and TRBJ1-1; D remains unclear. Deletions cut 8 bases from V and 10 bases from J, with 20 bases between. The length of the CDR3 is 13 residues. CDR1 MDHEN and CDR2 SYDVKM come from the germline V gene. CDR3 protein: CASSPNFPGGAFF. DNA of the CDR3: TGTGCCAGCTCACCCAATTTTCCAGGAGGAGCTTTCTTT.

CDR3 in DNA: TGCAGCGCGCGGGACAGGGGTCTAAATTCACCCCTCCACTTT. Protein: CSARDRGLNSPLHF. The V call is TRBV29-1, the J call TRBJ1-6; 10 positions match TRBD1. This CDR3 has 14 amino acids. Germline CDR1 reads SQVTM; CDR2 reads ANQGSEA. Trimming removed 7 bases from V and 7 bases from J; junction bases left unmatched: 7.

The rearrangement links TRBV7-3 to TRBJ2-3; TRBD2 matches 14 bases. After removal of 6 bases from V and 4 bases from J, the junction contained 9 bases not matched to a gene. The length of the CDR3 is 17 residues. From germline, CDR1 is SGHTA and CDR2 FQGTGA. CDR3 nucleotide sequence: TGTGCCAGCAGTTCGGGACTAGCGGGAGTTCTGGCAGATACGCAGTATTTT. Its protein product is CASSSGLAGVLADTQYF. The whole variable domain, remainder taken from reference TRBV7-3 and TRBJ2-3, is GAGVSQTPSNKVTEKGKYVELRCDPISGHTALYWYRQSLGQGPEFLIYFQGTGAADDSGLPNDRFFAVRPEGSVSTLKIQRTERGDSAVYLCASSSGLAGVLADTQYFGPGTRLTVL.

V gene TRBV10-3 combines with J gene TRBJ1-1; D perhaps matches TRBD1 (5 bases). The CDR3 has 15 amino acids. V dropped 4 bases and J dropped 5 bases, with 17 bases sitting between them. The germline CDR1 and CDR2 sequences are ENHRY and SYGVKD. The CDR3 sequence: CAISGYQGPGTEAFF. For the CDR3, the DNA is TGTGCCATCAGTGGCTATCAGGGTCCAGGGACTGAAGCTTTCTTT.

This chain joins TRBV27 and TRBJ2-4; tentatively, D is TRBD2 (5 bases). The CDR3 is 13 residues long. Trimming pared 5 bases from V and 14 bases from J, leaving 19 bases between. CDR1 and CDR2 (germline): MNHEY, SMNVEV (reference sequence). DNA of the CDR3: TGTGCCAGCAGTCAAGACTATCGACTGGAGGAGTACTTC. Residues: CASSQDYRLEEYF.

The J gene is TRBJ1-1, the V gene TRBV13, with TRBD1 matching over 8 bases. Germline CDR1 PRHDT, CDR2 FYEKMQ (reference sequence). The V and J ends lost 5 bases and 5 bases, in that order; junction bases with no gene match: 7. This CDR3 spans 14 amino acids. The DNA for the CDR3 is TGTGCCAGCAGCCCCTGGACAGGGAGGACTGAAGCTTTCTTT. Protein product: CASSPWTGRTEAFF.

The V gene is TRBV7-9, the J gene TRBJ2-7; D perhaps matches TRBD1 (5 bases). Germline CDR1 reads SEHNR; CDR2 reads FQNEAQ (reference sequence). Trimming removed 6 bases at V and 0 bases at J, with 15 bases between. The CDR3 is made up of 15 amino acids. The CDR3 DNA is TGTGCCAGCAGTCTGGGGCAAGGTTCCTCCTACGAGCAGTACTTC. As protein: CASSLGQGSSYEQYF.

This clone was seen once. The genes are TRBV30 and TRBJ2-5; 8 bases line up with TRBD1. In germline, CDR1 is GTSNPN, CDR2 SVGIG (reference sequence). The ends lost 2 bases at V and 5 bases at J; junction bases unmatched: 7. CDR3 length: 14 residues. The CDR3 bases are TGTGCCTGGAGTAAAACAGGGGGACGGGAGACCCAGTACTTC. Protein: CAWSKTGGRETQYF.

The rearrangement links TRBV25-1 to TRBJ2-7; 8 nucleotides line up with TRBD1. Germline V gene data show CDR1 as MGHDK and CDR2 as SYGVNS. V was clipped by 5 bases and J by 2 bases; unmatched bases: 11. CDR3 length equals 16 residues. CDR3 region: CASSPYRAGGAYEQYF. The CDR3 bases are TGTGCCAGCAGTCCCTACCGGGCAGGGGGCGCCTACGAGCAGTACTTC.

The chain links TRBV2 to TRBJ1-2; maybe TRBD1 (6 bases). Per germline, CDR1 SNHLY and CDR2 FYNNEI. The CDR3 loop spans 15 amino acids. Trimming left V 8 bases short and J 2 bases short, with 18 bases between. CDR3 loop: CASVIPNRVNYGYTF. CDR3 nucleotides: TGTGCCAGCGTTATTCCGAACAGGGTGAACTATGGCTACACCTTC.

The chain joins TRBV9 to TRBJ2-1; 7 bases fit TRBD2. Germline CDR1 SGDLS, CDR2 YYNGEE. The CDR3 loop spans 15 amino acids. Losses at the gene ends were 3 bases for V and 5 bases for J; bases not matched to a gene: 8. CDR3 region: CASSGGAGENNEQFF. The CDR3 bases are TGTGCCAGCAGCGGCGGGGCGGGAGAGAACAATGAGCAGTTCTTC.

This chain uses TRBV7-2 with TRBJ2-1; TRBD2 matches at 9 bases. The V and J ends lost 10 bases and 4 bases, in that order; junction bases with no gene match: 11. This CDR3 is 15 amino acids long. CDR1 and CDR2 (germline): SGHTA, FQGNSA. The CDR3 sequence: CAIRGAGGPYNEQFF. CDR3 sequence (DNA): TGTGCCATCAGAGGAGCGGGAGGCCCGTACAATGAGCAGTTCTTC.